The text below deals with one T cell receptor beta chain. Unstimulated Tregs (CD4+CD25+CD127-) and CD4+CD25- non-Tregs were sorted from PBMCs. The sample belongs to a study of Tregs in tolerant kidney transplant recipients. Produced via immunoSEQ multiplex PCR; TCRdb's table is partial and in-frame only. The data show more than 60,000 clones, roughly nine tenths seen once. Germline assignment: CDR1 SQVTM and CDR2 ANQGSEA. CDR3 length equals 13 residues. V lost 3 bases, J lost 9 bases, and 10 bases stayed unmatched. The chain combines TRBV29-1 with TRBJ2-7; 8 bases align to TRBD1. This TCR was recovered from a human donor who received a combined kidney and bone marrow transplant. The sequences come from CD4+ T cells from blood, collected before the transplant. As DNA, the CDR3 is TGCAGCGTTGAGGTACAGGGGGTAATGGGGCAGTACTTC. Protein: CSVEVQGVMGQYF.